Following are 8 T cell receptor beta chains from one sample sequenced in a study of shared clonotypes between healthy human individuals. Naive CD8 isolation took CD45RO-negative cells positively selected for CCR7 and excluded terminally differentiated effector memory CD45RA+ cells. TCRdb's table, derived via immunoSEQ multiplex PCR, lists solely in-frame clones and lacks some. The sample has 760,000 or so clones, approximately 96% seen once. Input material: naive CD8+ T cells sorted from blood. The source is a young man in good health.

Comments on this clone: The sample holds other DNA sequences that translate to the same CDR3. CDR3 DNA: TGTGCCAGCAGTTTACAGGGAAATGAAAAACTGTTTTTT. Translating gives CASSLQGNEKLFF. The J gene is TRBJ1-4, the V gene TRBV28; D might be TRBD1 (5 bases). Trimming pared 2 bases from V and 5 bases from J, leaving 6 bases between. Germline lookup yields CDR1 MDHEN and CDR2 SYDVKM. The CDR3 covers 13 residues.

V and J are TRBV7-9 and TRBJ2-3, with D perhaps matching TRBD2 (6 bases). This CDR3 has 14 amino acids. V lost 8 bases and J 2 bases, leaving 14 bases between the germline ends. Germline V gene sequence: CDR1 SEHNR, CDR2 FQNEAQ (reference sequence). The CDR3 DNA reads TGTGCCAGCCTGGGCGGGGCCTACACAGATACGCAGTATTTT. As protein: CASLGGAYTDTQYF.

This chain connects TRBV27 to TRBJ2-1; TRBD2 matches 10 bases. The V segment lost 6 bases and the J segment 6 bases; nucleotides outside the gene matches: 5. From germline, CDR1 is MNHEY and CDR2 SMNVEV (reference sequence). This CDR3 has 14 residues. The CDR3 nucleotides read TGTGCCAGCAGGACCAGCGGGAGGGTCAATGAGCAGTTCTTC. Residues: CASRTSGRVNEQFF.

The CDR3 nucleotides read TGTGCCTGTTTCCGCGGTTCTGGGGCCAACGTCCTGACTTTC. This codes for CACFRGSGANVLTF. The J gene is TRBJ2-6, the V gene TRBV30; D is unresolved. CDR3 length: 14 residues. In germline, CDR1 is GTSNPN, CDR2 SVGIG (reference sequence). Trimming removed 6 bases at V and 1 base at J, with 10 bases between.

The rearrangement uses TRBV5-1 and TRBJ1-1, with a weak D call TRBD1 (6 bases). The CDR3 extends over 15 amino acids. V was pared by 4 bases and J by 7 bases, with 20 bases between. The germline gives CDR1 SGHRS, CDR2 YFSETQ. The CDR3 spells CASSITQGGRSEAFF. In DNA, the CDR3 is TGCGCCAGCAGCATCACCCAAGGGGGTAGGAGTGAAGCTTTCTTT.

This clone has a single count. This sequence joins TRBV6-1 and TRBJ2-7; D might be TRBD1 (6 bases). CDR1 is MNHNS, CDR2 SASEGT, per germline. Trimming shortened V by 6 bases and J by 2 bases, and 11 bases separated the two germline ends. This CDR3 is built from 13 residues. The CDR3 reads CASRMTGAYEQYF. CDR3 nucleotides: TGTGCCAGCAGGATGACAGGAGCCTACGAGCAGTACTTC.

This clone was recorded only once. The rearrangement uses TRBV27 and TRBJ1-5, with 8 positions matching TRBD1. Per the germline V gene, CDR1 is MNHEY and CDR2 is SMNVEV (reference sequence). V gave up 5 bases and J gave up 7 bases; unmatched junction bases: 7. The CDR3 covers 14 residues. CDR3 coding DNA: TGTGCCAGCAGTGTAGGACAGGGCGTACAGCCCCAGCATTTT. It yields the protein CASSVGQGVQPQHF.

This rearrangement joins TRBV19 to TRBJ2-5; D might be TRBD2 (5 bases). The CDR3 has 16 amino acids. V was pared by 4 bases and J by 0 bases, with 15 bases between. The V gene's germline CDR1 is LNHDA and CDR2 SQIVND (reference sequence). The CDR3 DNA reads TGTGCCAGTAGTAAGGAGGTGGGCAGCCACCAAGAGACCCAGTACTTC. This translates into CASSKEVGSHQETQYF. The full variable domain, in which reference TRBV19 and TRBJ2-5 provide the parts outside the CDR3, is DGGITQSPKYLFRKEGQNVTLSCEQNLNHDAMYWYRQDPGQGLRLIYYSQIVNDFQKGDIAEGYSVSREKKESFPLTVTSAQKNPTAFYLCASSKEVGSHQETQYFGPGTRLLVL.